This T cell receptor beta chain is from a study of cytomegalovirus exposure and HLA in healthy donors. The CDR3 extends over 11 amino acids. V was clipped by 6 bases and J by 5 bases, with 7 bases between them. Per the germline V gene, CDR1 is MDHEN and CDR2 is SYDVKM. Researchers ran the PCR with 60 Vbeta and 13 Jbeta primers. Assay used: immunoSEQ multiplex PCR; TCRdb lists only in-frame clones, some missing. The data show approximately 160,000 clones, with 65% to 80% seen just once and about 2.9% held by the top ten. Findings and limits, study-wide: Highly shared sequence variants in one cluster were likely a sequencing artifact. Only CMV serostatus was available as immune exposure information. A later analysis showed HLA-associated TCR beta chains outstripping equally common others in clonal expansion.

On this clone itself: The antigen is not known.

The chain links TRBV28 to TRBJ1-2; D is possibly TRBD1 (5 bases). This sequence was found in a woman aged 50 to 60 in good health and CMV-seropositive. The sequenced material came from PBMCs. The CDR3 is CASRGPYGYTF. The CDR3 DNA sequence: TGTGCCAGCAGGGGGCCGTATGGCTACACCTTC.